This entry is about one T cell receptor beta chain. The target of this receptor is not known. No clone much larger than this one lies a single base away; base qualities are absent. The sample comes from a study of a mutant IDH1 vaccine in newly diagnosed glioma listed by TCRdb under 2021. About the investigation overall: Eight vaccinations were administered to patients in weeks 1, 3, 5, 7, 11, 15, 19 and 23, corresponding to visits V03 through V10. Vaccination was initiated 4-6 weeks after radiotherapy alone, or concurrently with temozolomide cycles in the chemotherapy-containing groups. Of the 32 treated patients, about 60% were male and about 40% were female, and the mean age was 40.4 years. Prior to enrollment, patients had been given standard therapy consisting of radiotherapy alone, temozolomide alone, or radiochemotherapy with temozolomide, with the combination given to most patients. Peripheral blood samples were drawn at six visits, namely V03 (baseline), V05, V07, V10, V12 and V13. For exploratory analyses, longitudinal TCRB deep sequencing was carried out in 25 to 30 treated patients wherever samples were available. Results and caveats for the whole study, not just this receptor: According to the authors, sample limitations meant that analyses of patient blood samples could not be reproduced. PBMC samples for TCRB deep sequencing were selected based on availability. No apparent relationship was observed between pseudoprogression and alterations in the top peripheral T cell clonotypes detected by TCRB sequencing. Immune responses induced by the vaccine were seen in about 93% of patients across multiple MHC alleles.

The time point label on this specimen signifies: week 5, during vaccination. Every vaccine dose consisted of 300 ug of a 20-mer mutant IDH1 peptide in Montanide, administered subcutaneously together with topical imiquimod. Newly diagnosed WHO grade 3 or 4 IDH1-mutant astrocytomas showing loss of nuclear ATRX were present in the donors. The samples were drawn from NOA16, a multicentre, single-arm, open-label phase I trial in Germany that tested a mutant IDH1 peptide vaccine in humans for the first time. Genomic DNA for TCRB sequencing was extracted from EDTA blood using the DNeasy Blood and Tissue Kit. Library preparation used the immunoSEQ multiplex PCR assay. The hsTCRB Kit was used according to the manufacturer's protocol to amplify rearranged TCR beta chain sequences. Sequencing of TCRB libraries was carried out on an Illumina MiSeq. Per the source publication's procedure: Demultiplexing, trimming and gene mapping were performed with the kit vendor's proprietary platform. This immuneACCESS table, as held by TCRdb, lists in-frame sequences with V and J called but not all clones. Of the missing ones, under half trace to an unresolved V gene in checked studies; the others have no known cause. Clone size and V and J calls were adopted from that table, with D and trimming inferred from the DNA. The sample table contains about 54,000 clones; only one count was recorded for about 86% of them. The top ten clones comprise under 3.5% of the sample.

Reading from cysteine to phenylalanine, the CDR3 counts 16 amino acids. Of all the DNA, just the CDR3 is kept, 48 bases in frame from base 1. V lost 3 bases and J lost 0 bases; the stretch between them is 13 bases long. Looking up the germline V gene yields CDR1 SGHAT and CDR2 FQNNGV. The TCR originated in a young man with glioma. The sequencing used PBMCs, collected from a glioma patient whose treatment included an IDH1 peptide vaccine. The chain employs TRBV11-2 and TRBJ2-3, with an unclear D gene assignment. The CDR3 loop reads CASSFPSGPSTDTQYF. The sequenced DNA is TGTGCCAGCAGCTTCCCCTCTGGGCCTAGCACAGATACGCAGTATTTT. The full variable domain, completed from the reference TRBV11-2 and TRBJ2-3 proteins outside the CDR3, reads EAGVAQSPRYKIIEKRQSVAFWCNPISGHATLYWYQQILGQGPKLLIQFQNNGVVDDSQLPKDRFSAERLKGVDSTLKIQPAKLEDSAVYLCASSFPSGPSTDTQYFGPGTRLTVL.